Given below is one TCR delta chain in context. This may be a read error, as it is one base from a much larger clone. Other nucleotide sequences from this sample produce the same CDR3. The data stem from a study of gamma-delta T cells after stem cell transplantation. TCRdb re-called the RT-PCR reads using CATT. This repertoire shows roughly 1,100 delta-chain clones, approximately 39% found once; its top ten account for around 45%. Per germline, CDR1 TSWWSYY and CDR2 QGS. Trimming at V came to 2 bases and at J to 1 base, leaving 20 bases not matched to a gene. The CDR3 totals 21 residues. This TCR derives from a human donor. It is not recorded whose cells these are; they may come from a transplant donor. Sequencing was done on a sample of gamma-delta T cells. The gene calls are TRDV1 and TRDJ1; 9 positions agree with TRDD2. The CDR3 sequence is CALGEYWGPFLPLLVTDKLIF. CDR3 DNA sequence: TGTGCTCTTGGGGAATATTGGGGCCCCTTCCTACCCTTACTTGTCACCGATAAACTCATCTTT.